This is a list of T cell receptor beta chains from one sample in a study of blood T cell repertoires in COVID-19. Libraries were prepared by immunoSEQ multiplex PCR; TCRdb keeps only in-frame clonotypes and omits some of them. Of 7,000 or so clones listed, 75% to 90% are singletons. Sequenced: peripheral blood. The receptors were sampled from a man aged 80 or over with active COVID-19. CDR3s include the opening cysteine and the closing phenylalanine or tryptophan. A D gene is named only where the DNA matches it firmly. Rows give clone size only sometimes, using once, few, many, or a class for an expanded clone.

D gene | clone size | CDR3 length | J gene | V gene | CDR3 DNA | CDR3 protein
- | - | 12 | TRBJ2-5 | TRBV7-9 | TGTGCCAGCAGCCAGGAGGGAGAGACCCAGTACTTC | CASSQEGETQYF
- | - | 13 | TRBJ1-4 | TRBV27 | TGTGCCAGCAGGGGCTACCGGAATGAAAAACTGTTTTTT | CASRGYRNEKLFF
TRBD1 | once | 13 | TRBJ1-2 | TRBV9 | TGTGCCAGCAGCGCTGGACAGGGGGGAGGCTACACCTTC | CASSAGQGGGYTF
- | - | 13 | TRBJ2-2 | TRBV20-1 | TGCAGTGCTAGTGGGGGGCGTAATCGGGAGCTGTTTTTT | CSASGGRNRELFF
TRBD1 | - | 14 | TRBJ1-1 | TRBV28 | TGTGCCAGCAGCCGGACAGGGTTGGTCACTGAAGCTTTCTTT | CASSRTGLVTEAFF
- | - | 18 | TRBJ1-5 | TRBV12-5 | TGTGCTAGTGGTTTGGTACGGGGGGGCCTATATAGCAATCAGCCCCAGCATTTT | CASGLVRGGLYSNQPQHF
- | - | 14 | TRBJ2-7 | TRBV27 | TGTGCCAGCAGTCTCCGACAGGTTAACTACGAGCAGTACTTC | CASSLRQVNYEQYF
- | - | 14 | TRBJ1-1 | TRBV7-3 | TGTGCCAGCAGCTTGAGGGAGGGAAGGACTGAAGCTTTCTTT | CASSLREGRTEAFF
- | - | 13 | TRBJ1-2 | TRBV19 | TGTGCCAGTAGTATCTTGCAGGTCGGAGGCTACACCTTC | CASSILQVGGYTF
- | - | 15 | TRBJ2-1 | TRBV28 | TGTGCCAGCAGTTTAGGGACTGTCACCAACAATGAGCAGTTCTTC | CASSLGTVTNNEQFF
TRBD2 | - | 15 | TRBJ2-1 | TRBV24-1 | TGTGCCACCAGTGATCTGAGGGGCGGGAGCAATGAGCAGTTCTTC | CATSDLRGGSNEQFF
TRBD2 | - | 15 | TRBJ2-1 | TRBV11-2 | TGTGCCAGCAGCGCAAGCGGGAGCTCCTACAATGAGCAGTTCTTC | CASSASGSSYNEQFF
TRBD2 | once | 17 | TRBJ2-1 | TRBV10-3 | TGTGCCATCAGTGAGAGTAGCCTAGCGGGACACTACAATGAGCAGTTCTTC | CAISESSLAGHYNEQFF
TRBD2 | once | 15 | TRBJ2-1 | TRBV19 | TGTGCCAGTAGTACGGGACTAGCGGAGGGGAATGAGCAGTTCTTC | CASSTGLAEGNEQFF
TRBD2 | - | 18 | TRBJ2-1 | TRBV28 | TGTGCCAGCAGTTTGGACGGGTTTAGCGGCGGGAGGGCCAATGAGCAGTTCTTC | CASSLDGFSGGRANEQFF
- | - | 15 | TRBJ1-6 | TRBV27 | TGTGCCAGCAGTTTTATATTGGAGGCCAATTCACCCCTCCACTTT | CASSFILEANSPLHF
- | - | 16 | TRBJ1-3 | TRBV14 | TGTGCCAGCAGCAACCGACACGGACTCTGGAGAAACACCATATATTTT | CASSNRHGLWRNTIYF
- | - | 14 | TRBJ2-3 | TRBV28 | TGTGCCAGCATTTCAGGGTCTCGCACAGATACGCAGTATTTT | CASISGSRTDTQYF
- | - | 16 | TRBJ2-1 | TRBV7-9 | TGTGCCAGCAGCGATAGGCAACGGAGCTCCTACAATGAGCAGTTCTTC | CASSDRQRSSYNEQFF
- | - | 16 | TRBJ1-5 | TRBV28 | TGTGCCAGCAGTTTAACGGGAGGATTTAGCAATCAGCCCCAGCATTTT | CASSLTGGFSNQPQHF
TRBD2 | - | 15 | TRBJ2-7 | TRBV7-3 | TGTGCCAGCAGCTTAGGACTAGCGGGAGTCTACGAGCAGTACTTC | CASSLGLAGVYEQYF
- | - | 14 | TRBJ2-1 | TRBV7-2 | TGTGCCAGCAGCTCTACAGGGAACTACAATGAGCAGTTCTTC | CASSSTGNYNEQFF
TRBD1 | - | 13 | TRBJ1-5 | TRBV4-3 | TGCGCCAGCAGCCACGACAGGGGACAGCCCCAGCATTTT | CASSHDRGQPQHF
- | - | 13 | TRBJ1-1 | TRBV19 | TGTGCCAGTAGAAACACCATTGGGCCTGAAGCTTTCTTT | CASRNTIGPEAFF
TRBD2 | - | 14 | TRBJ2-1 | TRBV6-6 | TGTGCCAGCAGGGGGACTAGCGGGACAAATGAGCAGTTCTTC | CASRGTSGTNEQFF
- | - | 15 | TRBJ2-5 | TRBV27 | TGTGCCAGCAGTGCGAGTTGGTCGATCCAAGAGACCCAGTACTTC | CASSASWSIQETQYF
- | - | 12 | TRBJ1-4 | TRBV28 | TGTGCCAGCAGTCAGATGAATGAAAAACTGTTTTTT | CASSQMNEKLFF
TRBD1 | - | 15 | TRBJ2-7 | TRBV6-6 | TGTGCCAGCACGATTAACCGGGACAGTAACTACGAGCAGTACTTC | CASTINRDSNYEQYF
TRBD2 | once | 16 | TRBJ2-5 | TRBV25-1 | TGTGCCAGCAGCCCCCTAACTAGCGGGAGGATGAAGACCCAGTACTTC | CASSPLTSGRMKTQYF
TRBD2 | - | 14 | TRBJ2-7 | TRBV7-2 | TGTGCCAGCAGCCCTTTAGCGGGGTCCTACGAGCAGTACTTC | CASSPLAGSYEQYF
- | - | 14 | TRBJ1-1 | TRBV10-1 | TGCGCCAGCAGTGAGTCGGGAGGACCGACTGAAGCTTTCTTT | CASSESGGPTEAFF
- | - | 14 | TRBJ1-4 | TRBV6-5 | TGTGCCAGCAGGGGGGCAGGGGCTAATGAAAAACTGTTTTTT | CASRGAGANEKLFF
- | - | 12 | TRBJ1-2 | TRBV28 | TGTGCCAGCAGTTTAAACAGGGAAGGCTACACCTTC | CASSLNREGYTF
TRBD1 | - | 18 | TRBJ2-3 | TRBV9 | TGTGCCAGCACCAGACAGGGGAGGTCACTTACTAGCACAGATACGCAGTATTTT | CASTRQGRSLTSTDTQYF
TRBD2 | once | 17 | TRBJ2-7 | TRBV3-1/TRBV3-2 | TGTGCCAGCAGCCAGACGACCGGGACTAGCGGGAACTACGAGCAGTACTTC | CASSQTTGTSGNYEQYF
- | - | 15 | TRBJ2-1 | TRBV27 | TGTGCCAGCAGTTTAGAGGGGTACGGGGGAAATGAGCAGTTCTTC | CASSLEGYGGNEQFF
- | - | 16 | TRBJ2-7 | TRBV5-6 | TGTGCCAGCAGCCCTCCCGGCGCTAGCCCCGGATACGAGCAGTACTTC | CASSPPGASPGYEQYF
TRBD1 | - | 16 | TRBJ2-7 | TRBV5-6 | TGTGCCAGCAGCTTGTACCCCGGACAGGCCGTCTACGAGCAGTACTTC | CASSLYPGQAVYEQYF
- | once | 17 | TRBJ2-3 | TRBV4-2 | TGTGCCAGCAGCCAAGGAAGAGTAGTAAGTCGGACAGATACGCAGTATTTT | CASSQGRVVSRTDTQYF
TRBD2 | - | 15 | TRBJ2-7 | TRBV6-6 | TGTGCCAGCAGCTCTACTAGCGGGGGCTCCTACGAGCAGTACTTC | CASSSTSGGSYEQYF
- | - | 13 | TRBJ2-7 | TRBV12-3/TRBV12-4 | TGTGCCAGCAGTCTCGGCAGGGCTTACGAGCAGTACTTC | CASSLGRAYEQYF
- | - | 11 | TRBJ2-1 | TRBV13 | TGTGCCAGCAGCGTCCAGAATGAGCAGTTCTTC | CASSVQNEQFF
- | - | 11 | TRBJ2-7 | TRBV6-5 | TGTGCCACCTCCGGGGCCTACGAGCAGTACTTC | CATSGAYEQYF
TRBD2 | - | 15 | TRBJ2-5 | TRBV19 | TGTGCCAGTAGTATAGGTAGCGGGAGTCAAGAGACCCAGTACTTC | CASSIGSGSQETQYF
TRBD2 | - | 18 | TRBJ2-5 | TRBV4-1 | TGCGCCAGCAGCCAAAGACTAGCGGGAGGGGATTACCAAGAGACCCAGTACTTC | CASSQRLAGGDYQETQYF
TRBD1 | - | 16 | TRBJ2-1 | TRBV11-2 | TGTGCCAGCAGCACCAGACAGGGGGCTAACTACAATGAGCAGTTCTTC | CASSTRQGANYNEQFF
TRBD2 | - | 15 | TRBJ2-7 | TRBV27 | TGTGCCAGCAGCACGAGGACTAGCGGGATCTACGAGCAGTACTTC | CASSTRTSGIYEQYF
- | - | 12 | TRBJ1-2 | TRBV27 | TGTGCCAGATCAGGTGAATACTATGGCTACACCTTC | CARSGEYYGYTF
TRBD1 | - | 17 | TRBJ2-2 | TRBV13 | TGTGCCAGCAGCTCTACTCAAGACAGGGCGTACACCGGGGAGCTGTTTTTT | CASSSTQDRAYTGELFF
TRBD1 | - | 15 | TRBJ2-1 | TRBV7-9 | TGTGCCAGCAGCCCAGGGGGTTTAGTCTGGAATGAGCAGTTCTTC | CASSPGGLVWNEQFF
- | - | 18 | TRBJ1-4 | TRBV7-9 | TGTGCCAGCAGCCCACTCATGGCAGTTCCGGGAACTAATGAAAAACTGTTTTTT | CASSPLMAVPGTNEKLFF
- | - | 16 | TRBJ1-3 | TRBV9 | TGTGCCAGCAGCCCGGACAGCCCGAGCTCTGGAAACACCATATATTTT | CASSPDSPSSGNTIYF